A single sample gave rise to the 26 T cell receptor beta chains below, sequenced in a study of OX40 agonist ivuxolimab in advanced cancers. Receptor libraries were prepared by the immunoSEQ multiplex PCR assay. In its TCRdb copy, this immuneACCESS table keeps in-frame sequences only and misses some clones. Where compared with another copy, unresolved V genes explain less than half of these, and the others have no known cause. Recorded for this sample are about 91,000 clones; around 83% of them occurred a single time. The ten largest clones add up to approximately 0.22% of the sample. Sequencing was performed on CD4+ or CD8+ T cells sorted from blood, taken in a trial of the OX40 agonist ivuxolimab. These TCRs come from an adult with an advanced solid tumor such as melanoma, head and neck, liver or kidney cancer.

The chain is built from TRBV29-1 and TRBJ2-7, with D possibly matching TRBD2 (5 bases). V was pared by 5 bases and J by 1 base, with 9 bases between. This CDR3 is built from 12 residues. Germline V lookup: CDR1 SQVTM, CDR2 ANQGSEA. The CDR3 DNA is TGCAGCGTTTGCTCGGGGTCCTACGAGCAGTACGTC. It codes for CSVCSGSYEQYV.

This rearrangement joins TRBV5-6 to TRBJ2-7; D unresolved. Germline CDR1 reads SGHDT; CDR2 reads YYEEEE. The CDR3 consists of 13 residues. V lost 2 bases and J 0 bases, leaving 6 bases between the germline ends. This CDR3 is CASSFSPSYEQYF. The CDR3 DNA is TGTGCCAGCAGCTTTTCCCCCTCCTACGAGCAGTACTTC.

The chain employs TRBV5-4 and TRBJ2-2; no clear D gene. V gave up 1 base and J gave up 2 bases, with 3 bases separating them. The germline gives CDR1 SGHNT, CDR2 YYREEE (reference sequence). CDR3 length: 13 amino acids. CDR3 residues: CASSLQNTGELFF. The CDR3 coding sequence is TGTGCCAGCAGCTTGCAAAACACCGGGGAGCTGTTTTTT.

This chain connects TRBV25-1 to TRBJ1-2, with D unresolved. The ends were cut back, 4 bases at V and 1 base at J, with 10 bases in the middle. Germline CDR1 is MGHDK and CDR2 is SYGVNS. There are 14 residues in the CDR3. CDR3 coding DNA: TGTGCCAGCAGTGGATCTGGTTTTAACTATGGCTACACCTTC. Its translation is CASSGSGFNYGYTF.

The rearrangement uses TRBV6-1 and TRBJ2-3; 9 bases align to TRBD1. Losses at the gene ends were 6 bases for V and 3 bases for J; bases not matched to a gene: 4. The CDR3 has 14 amino acids. Per germline, CDR1 MNHNS and CDR2 SASEGT. This CDR3 reads CASRIGTGTDTQYF. CDR3 bases: TGTGCCAGCAGGATCGGGACAGGGACAGATACGCAGTATTTT.

The rearrangement uses TRBV4-3 and TRBJ2-1, with a weak D call TRBD2 (5 bases). CDR3 length: 14 residues. The germline V and J ends were trimmed by 3 bases and 3 bases, with 9 bases remaining between them. CDR1 LGHNA and CDR2 YSLEER come from the germline V gene. The CDR3 here is CASSHGLDYNEQFF. In DNA, the CDR3 is TGCGCCAGCAGCCACGGACTTGACTACAATGAGCAGTTCTTC.

This rearrangement joins TRBV2 to TRBJ2-7; unclear D gene. Germline loops: CDR1 SNHLY, CDR2 FYNNEI. Deletions cut 1 base from V and 3 bases from J, with 16 bases between. This CDR3 has 16 residues. CDR3 loop: CASSEVNQEYGYEQYV. The CDR3 DNA reads as TGTGCCAGCAGTGAAGTGAATCAGGAGTACGGCTACGAGCAGTACGTC.

J is TRBJ1-2 and V is TRBV9; TRBD1 matches 7 bases. The CDR3 length is 14 residues. V lost 0 bases and J lost 7; bases outside the gene matches: 6. CDR1 and CDR2 from the germline V gene are SGDLS and YYNGEE. CDR3 sequence (DNA): TGTGCCAGCAGCGTAGAATCCACAGGGGTTGGCTACACCTTC. Its translation is CASSVESTGVGYTF.

This chain uses TRBV5-4 with TRBJ2-3, with 11 positions matching TRBD2. V dropped 0 bases and J dropped 5; count of bases not matched to a gene: 5. The germline CDR1 and CDR2 sequences are SGHNT and YYREEE (reference sequence). The CDR3 totals 16 residues. DNA for the CDR3: TGTGCCAGCAGCTTGGTACTAGCGGGAGCTATAGATACGCAGTATTTT. Translated, it gives CASSLVLAGAIDTQYF.

The chain combines TRBV25-1 with TRBJ1-4; 7 bases are a match to TRBD1. Germline V lookup: CDR1 MGHDK, CDR2 SYGVNS. This CDR3 contains 15 residues. V lost 4 bases and J lost 6; bases outside the gene matches: 8. The CDR3 loop reads CASSVQGWTDEKLFF. The DNA of the CDR3 is TGTGCCAGCAGTGTACAGGGGTGGACGGATGAAAAACTGTTTTTT.

This clone was detected only once. The J gene is TRBJ2-2, the V gene TRBV28, with 11 bases fitting TRBD1. CDR3 length: 16 amino acids. The V gene end was trimmed by 6 bases and the J gene end by 6 bases; junction bases not matched to a gene: 9. Germline V lookup: CDR1 MDHEN, CDR2 SYDVKM. CDR3 sequence reads: CASRITGTGGAGELFF. DNA of the CDR3: TGTGCCAGCAGGATTACCGGGACAGGGGGGGCCGGGGAGCTGTTTTTT. The whole variable domain, filled in from reference TRBV28 and TRBJ2-2, reads DVKVTQSSRYLVKRTGEKVFLECVQDMDHENMFWYRQDPGLGLRLIYFSYDVKMKEKGDIPEGYSVSREKKERFSLILESASTNQTSMYLCASRITGTGGAGELFFGEGSRLTVL.

The chain carries TRBV4-1 and TRBJ2-4, with D possibly TRBD1 on 5 matching bases. With 0 bases removed from V and 8 bases from J, the gap between germline ends came to 17 bases. From germline, CDR1 is MGHRA and CDR2 YSYEKL. This CDR3 spans 16 amino acids. CDR3 nucleotide sequence: TGCGCCAGCAGCCAAGATAACGTCAGGGTAGGGTACATTCAGTACTTC. Amino acids: CASSQDNVRVGYIQYF.

This clone was picked up one time. The V gene is TRBV11-2, the J gene TRBJ2-7; D assignment may be TRBD1 or TRBD2 (6 bases each). CDR3 length: 15 amino acids. The V gene's germline CDR1 is SGHAT and CDR2 FQNNGV. Trimming left V 1 base short and J 2 bases short, with 12 bases between. CDR3 nucleotide sequence: TGTGCCAGCAGCTTAGGAACGGGGGCCACCTACGAGCAGTACTTC. This encodes CASSLGTGATYEQYF. Combining the CDR3 with reference TRBV11-2 and TRBJ2-7 gives the whole variable domain EAGVAQSPRYKIIEKRQSVAFWCNPISGHATLYWYQQILGQGPKLLIQFQNNGVVDDSQLPKDRFSAERLKGVDSTLKIQPAKLEDSAVYLCASSLGTGATYEQYFGPGTRLTVT.

The chain recombines TRBV7-6 with TRBJ2-1; possible D gene TRBD2, 6 bases. Germline V lookup: CDR1 SGHVS, CDR2 FNYEAQ. The CDR3 has 17 residues. The V and J ends lost 1 base and 7 bases respectively, with 20 bases between them. The CDR3 nucleotides read TGTGCCAGCAGCTTAGTGGGGGGAACAAGGCTGGGGAATGAGCAGTTCTTC. Its protein is CASSLVGGTRLGNEQFF.

This sequence joins TRBV4-1 and TRBJ2-7; 11 bases fit TRBD2. V lost 4 bases, J lost 2 bases, and 1 base stayed unmatched. CDR3 length: 14 residues. CDR1 is MGHRA and CDR2 is YSYEKL in the germline V gene. CDR3 nucleotides: TGCGCCAGCAGCCGACTAGCGGGAACCTACGAGCAGTACTTC. Its protein product is CASSRLAGTYEQYF.

The chain combines TRBV5-1 with TRBJ1-6; no firm D call. The CDR3 contains 14 residues. Trimming removed 0 bases at V and 2 bases at J, with 3 bases between. Looked up from germline, CDR1 is SGHRS and CDR2 is YFSETQ. The CDR3 reads CASSLETYNSPLHF. DNA for the CDR3: TGCGCCAGCAGCTTGGAAACCTATAATTCACCCCTCCACTTT.

This rearrangement joins TRBV19 to TRBJ2-3; weak D call: TRBD2 (6 bases). V lost 1 base, J lost 1 base, and 12 bases lay in between. CDR1 LNHDA and CDR2 SQIVND come from the germline V gene (reference sequence). This CDR3 has 16 residues. The CDR3 DNA sequence: TGTGCCAGTAGTATAGGCCCGGGAGAGGGCACAGATACGCAGTATTTT. Amino acid sequence: CASSIGPGEGTDTQYF.

This chain uses TRBV7-9 with TRBJ2-3, with TRBD2 matching over 14 bases. Germline V lookup: CDR1 SEHNR, CDR2 FQNEAQ (reference sequence). The CDR3 consists of 15 residues. Germline trimming cut 5 bases from V and 7 bases from J; bases unmatched to any gene: 5. CDR3 region: CASSQGTSGSYTQYF. In DNA form, the CDR3 reads TGTGCCAGCAGCCAAGGGACTAGCGGGAGCTATACGCAGTATTTT.

This clone appeared once. The chain uses TRBV6-4 and TRBJ2-5; D perhaps matches TRBD1 (6 bases). V lost 5 bases to trimming and J lost 5 bases, with 21 bases between them. The CDR3 has 16 amino acids. CDR1 and CDR2 from the germline V gene are MRHNA and SNTAGT. CDR3 amino acids: CASSPTPTGYGETQYF. The CDR3 coding sequence is TGTGCCAGCAGTCCCACCCCCACAGGGTATGGGGAGACCCAGTACTTC.

The CDR3 loop is CASSGQGGPWDTEAFF. CDR3 sequence (DNA): TGTGCCAGCAGTGGACAGGGAGGGCCGTGGGACACTGAAGCTTTCTTT. The rearrangement uses TRBV6-1 and TRBJ1-1, with 7 bases lining up with TRBD1. The V segment lost 4 bases and the J segment 3 bases; nucleotides outside the gene matches: 11. The CDR3 spans 16 residues. In germline, CDR1 is MNHNS, CDR2 SASEGT.

The chain combines TRBV30 with TRBJ2-1; 11 positions agree with TRBD2. CDR1 GTSNPN and CDR2 SVGIG come from the germline V gene (reference sequence). CDR3 size: 16 residues. V lost 4 bases and J lost 0; bases outside the gene matches: 5. The CDR3 loop is CAWTSGRTFSYNEQFF. The CDR3 region has the DNA TGTGCCTGGACTAGCGGGAGGACCTTCTCCTACAATGAGCAGTTCTTC.

The V call is TRBV5-1, the J call TRBJ2-5; D is possibly TRBD1 (5 bases). The CDR3 is 12 amino acids. Germline V gives CDR1 SGHRS, CDR2 YFSETQ. Trimming stripped 5 bases from V and 4 bases from J, with 9 bases between. Here the CDR3 reads CASRIRGETQYF. The CDR3 DNA is TGCGCCAGCAGGATTAGGGGAGAGACCCAGTACTTC.

The V and J genes are TRBV30 and TRBJ2-3; maybe TRBD1 (6 bases). CDR1 and CDR2 (germline): GTSNPN, SVGIG (reference sequence). V dropped 2 bases and J dropped 0 bases, with 6 bases sitting between them. The CDR3 is 13 residues long. The chain's CDR3 is CAWSQGSTDTQYF. CDR3 nucleotides: TGTGCCTGGAGTCAGGGGAGCACAGATACGCAGTATTTT.

The chain recombines TRBV19 with TRBJ1-2; D uncertain. Germline-derived CDR1 and CDR2 are LNHDA and SQIVND (reference sequence). V dropped 3 bases and J dropped 4 bases, with 9 bases sitting between them. This CDR3 has 13 amino acids. CDR3 sequence (DNA): TGTGCCAGTAGTATTTGGCCTCCCTATGGCTACACCTTC. This sequence encodes CASSIWPPYGYTF.

The chain combines TRBV6-5 with TRBJ2-7; D is uncertain. The CDR3 has 11 amino acids. Germline CDR1 MNHEY, CDR2 SVGAGI. The V end was cut by 8 bases, the J end by 0 bases, with 5 bases between. The CDR3 DNA reads TGTGCCAGCGCTAGCTCCTACGAGCAGTACGTC. Protein product: CASASSYEQYV.

This clone appeared a single time. V is TRBV18 and J is TRBJ1-3, with D unclear. In germline, CDR1 is KGHSH, CDR2 LQKENI. CDR3 length: 15 amino acids. The ends were cut back, 3 bases at V and 0 bases at J, with 9 bases in the middle. Here the CDR3 reads CASSPPGPSGNTIYF. CDR3 bases: TGTGCCAGCTCACCCCCCGGGCCCTCTGGAAACACCATATATTTT.